This entry describes one TCR beta chain. What it recognizes is unknown. Amplified TCR beta CDR3 regions derived from RNA transcripts. HTBI primers drove first-round RT-PCR of the TCR CDR3. TCRdb re-called the multiplex PCR reads with MiXCR, one entry per CDR3 protein. The sample contains 350,000 to 450,000 distinct CDR3 sequences, approximately 13% of which appear only once. The study defined stable Graves' hyperthyroidism as no ophthalmopathy progression within 18 months. This sample stems from a study of T cells in Graves' hyperthyroidism and ophthalmopathy. Study observations and caveats: Ophthalmopathy and stable hyperthyroidism were separated by a 13 V-J model. Model predictions of ophthalmopathy came a median around 6.5 months before onset.

Sequencing was done on a sample of blood. This TCR came from a woman aged 60-75 years with Graves' hyperthyroidism.

The CDR3 here is CAWSVQRGSSPLHF. For the CDR3, the DNA is TGTGCCTGGAGTGTACAGAGGGGGTCATCACCCCTCCACTTT. This chain uses TRBV30 with TRBJ1-6; D possibly corresponds to TRBD1 (6 bases). The V gene's germline CDR1 is GTSNPN and CDR2 SVGIG (reference sequence). The V gene lost 0 bases and the J gene lost 10 bases, with 13 bases spanning the gap. The CDR3 is 14 amino acids.